The rows below give T cell receptor beta chains drawn from one sample of a study of blood T cell repertoires in COVID-19. Data came from immunoSEQ multiplex PCR; TCRdb stores just in-frame clones and leaves some out. This sample has approximately 310,000 clones, with approximately 87% found just once. Material for sequencing was peripheral blood. These TCRs come from a woman between 45 and 65 years old who had recovered from COVID-19. CDR3s include the opening cysteine and the closing phenylalanine or tryptophan. The D gene is left open where the match is weak. Rows may omit the clone size; those that give it use once, few, many or a size class.

TGTGCCAGCAGCTTAGTGTCTGGACTAGGAGACGGGGAGCTGTTTTTT	CASSLVSGLGDGELFF	TRBD2	TRBV7-6	TRBJ2-2	NA
TGTGCCTGGAGTGCTAGGTACACTCGCGGCACTGAAGCTTTCTTT	CAWSARYTRGTEAFF	NA	TRBV30	TRBJ1-1	once
TGTGCCAGCAGTGAAATCCCCATGGGAGGACAAGAAAAACTGTTTTTT	CASSEIPMGGQEKLFF	NA	TRBV2	TRBJ1-4	NA
TGTGCCAGTAGTATAGCCCCACCTGACAGGAACTATGGCTACACCTTC	CASSIAPPDRNYGYTF	NA	TRBV19	TRBJ1-2	NA
TGTGCCAGCAGCTTGTTCCAGGGGGCGGATGGCTACACCTTC	CASSLFQGADGYTF	TRBD1	TRBV5-5	TRBJ1-2	NA
TGTGCCAGTCGAGGGACTAGCGGCTCCTACAATGAGCAGTTCTTC	CASRGTSGSYNEQFF	TRBD2	TRBV19	TRBJ2-1	large
TGTGCCAGCAGCACATGGGACAGAACAAATGAAAAACTGTTTTTT	CASSTWDRTNEKLFF	TRBD1	TRBV28	TRBJ1-4	NA
TGTGCCAGCAGTGAACAGGGGACTGAGCAGTTCTTC	CASSEQGTEQFF	TRBD1	TRBV27	TRBJ2-1	NA
TGTGCCAGCAGCTTAGGACTAGCGGGGACGTACCAAGAGACCCAGTACTTC	CASSLGLAGTYQETQYF	TRBD2	TRBV7-2	TRBJ2-5	NA
TGTGCCAGCAGCGCAGCTAGCGGGGGGGCCAAAGATACGCAGTATTTT	CASSAASGGAKDTQYF	TRBD2	TRBV9	TRBJ2-3	NA
TGCGCCAGCAGCCCGGGACAGGGGGCGGTTGGCTACACCTTC	CASSPGQGAVGYTF	TRBD1	TRBV5-1	TRBJ1-2	NA
TGTGCCAGCAATAAAGGGAGGGGCGGGACAGATACGCAGTATTTT	CASNKGRGGTDTQYF	TRBD2	TRBV6-5	TRBJ2-3	NA
TGCGCCAGCAGCTTGGAAACAGGTCCCAATTCACCCCTCCACTTT	CASSLETGPNSPLHF	NA	TRBV5-1	TRBJ1-6	NA
TGTGCCAGCAGAAAGCTACGGGCCGGGGCTAATGAAAAACTGTTTTTT	CASRKLRAGANEKLFF	NA	TRBV27	TRBJ1-4	NA
TGTGCCAGCAGCCCCGAGGTCGAAGGAAAATACGAGCAGTACTTC	CASSPEVEGKYEQYF	NA	TRBV3-1/TRBV3-2	TRBJ2-7	NA
TGTGCCAGCAGTGCATTCCCCACAGGAACCTATGGCTACACCTTC	CASSAFPTGTYGYTF	NA	TRBV27	TRBJ1-2	NA
TGTGCCAGTAGCTCGCGCAGGGGCGGTCAGCCCCAGCATTTT	CASSSRRGGQPQHF	NA	TRBV19	TRBJ1-5	NA
TGTGCCAGTAGTATTAGTGACAGGGCCCCCTATGGCTACACCTTC	CASSISDRAPYGYTF	TRBD1	TRBV19	TRBJ1-2	NA
TGTGCCAGCAGCTTAGTCCAGGGTGTAGAGACCCAGTACTTC	CASSLVQGVETQYF	NA	TRBV5-5	TRBJ2-5	NA
TGTGCCAGCAGTCCCCAACGCCTACAGGGGTCGGATACGCAGTATTTT	CASSPQRLQGSDTQYF	TRBD1	TRBV28	TRBJ2-3	NA
TGTGCCAGCAGTTTATCGAGGACAGGGGTTGAAAAACTGTTTTTT	CASSLSRTGVEKLFF	TRBD1	TRBV27	TRBJ1-4	NA
TGTGCCAGCAAGCCGGGACTAGCGTCCTACGAGCAGTACTTC	CASKPGLASYEQYF	TRBD2	TRBV6-5	TRBJ2-7	NA
TGTGCCAGTAGTTCACTAGCGGGGGGGCTGACAGATACGCAGTATTTT	CASSSLAGGLTDTQYF	TRBD2	TRBV19	TRBJ2-3	NA
TGTGCCAGCTCACCACCGGTCGCGGCAGGGAATGAAAAACTGTTTTTT	CASSPPVAAGNEKLFF	NA	TRBV18	TRBJ1-4	NA
TGTGCCAGCAGTTCCATCTTCCTAGCGGGAGAAGGCAATGAGCAGTTCTTC	CASSSIFLAGEGNEQFF	TRBD2	TRBV28	TRBJ2-1	NA
TGTGCCAGCACACGGACAGGAGCCTACGAGCAGTACTTC	CASTRTGAYEQYF	NA	TRBV21-1	TRBJ2-7	NA
TGTGCCAGCAGTTTTCGGGACTACCAGAATGAGCAGTTCTTC	CASSFRDYQNEQFF	TRBD2	TRBV6-2/TRBV6-3	TRBJ2-1	NA
TGTGCCAGCAGCTATCCAACTGGGACAGGGGGCGTTGGCGAGCAGTACTTC	CASSYPTGTGGVGEQYF	TRBD1	TRBV13	TRBJ2-7	NA
TGTGCCAGCAGTTTGTTGACAGAGAACACTGAAGCTTTCTTT	CASSLLTENTEAFF	NA	TRBV28	TRBJ1-1	NA
TGTGCCAGCACCATGCCGGGGTACAATGAGCAGTTCTTC	CASTMPGYNEQFF	NA	TRBV7-8	TRBJ2-1	NA
TGTGCCACCAGCAGAGATGGACAGAGCGAGCAGTACTTC	CATSRDGQSEQYF	NA	TRBV15	TRBJ2-7	NA
TGTGCCAGCAGCCAAGATTCGGTGGCGGGAGATACGCAGTATTTT	CASSQDSVAGDTQYF	NA	TRBV3-1/TRBV3-2	TRBJ2-3	NA